This entry lists 2 T cell receptor beta chains sequenced from one sample in a study of blood T cell repertoires in COVID-19. Measured with immunoSEQ multiplex PCR; TCRdb has only the in-frame clones, and not every one. Of hundreds of thousands of clones in the sample, roughly 80% were seen once. Material for sequencing was PBMCs or T cells enriched from blood (not recorded which). All receptors derive from a woman aged 45 to 65 who had been exposed to COVID-19.

This clone was recorded only once. This chain joins TRBV12-5 and TRBJ1-3; possibly TRBD1 for D (5 bases). The CDR3 length is 14 residues. Trimming cost V 3 bases and J 2 bases, with 8 bases left between them. CDR1 is LGHNT, CDR2 FRNRAP, per germline. The CDR3 DNA follows: TGTGCTAGTGGTTTAGGGGAAGCTGGAAACACCATATATTTT. Translated, it gives CASGLGEAGNTIYF.

This chain links TRBV6-7 with TRBJ2-3; possibly TRBD1 for D (6 bases). TRBV6-7 is sorted into the ORF group, with uncertain function. CDR3 size: 15 residues. V lost 6 bases and J lost 4, with 17 bases in between. The DNA for the CDR3 is TGTGCCAGCAGCCCAGGGCGGTGGGGGCCAGATACGCAGTATTTT. This gives the protein CASSPGRWGPDTQYF.